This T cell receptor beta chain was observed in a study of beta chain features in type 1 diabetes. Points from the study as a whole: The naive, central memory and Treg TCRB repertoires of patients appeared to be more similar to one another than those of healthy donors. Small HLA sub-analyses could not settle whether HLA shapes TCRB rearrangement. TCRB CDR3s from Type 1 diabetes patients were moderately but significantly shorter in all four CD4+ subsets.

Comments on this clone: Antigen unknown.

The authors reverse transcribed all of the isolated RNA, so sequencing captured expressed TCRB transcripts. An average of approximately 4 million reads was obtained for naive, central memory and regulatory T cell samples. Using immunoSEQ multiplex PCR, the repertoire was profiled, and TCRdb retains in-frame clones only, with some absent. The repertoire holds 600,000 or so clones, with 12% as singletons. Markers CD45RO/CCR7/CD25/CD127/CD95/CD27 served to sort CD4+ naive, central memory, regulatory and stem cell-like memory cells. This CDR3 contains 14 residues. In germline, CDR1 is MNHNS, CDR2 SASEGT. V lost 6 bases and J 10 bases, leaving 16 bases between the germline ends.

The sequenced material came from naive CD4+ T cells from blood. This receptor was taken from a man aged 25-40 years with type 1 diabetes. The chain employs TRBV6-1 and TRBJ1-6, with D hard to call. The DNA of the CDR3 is TGTGCCAGCAGCGGAAATCAGCTGATCTCACCCCTCCACTTT. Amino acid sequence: CASSGNQLISPLHF.